Shown below are 6 T cell receptor beta chains from a single sample sequenced in a study of technical replicates of blood from a few donors. Measured with immunoSEQ multiplex PCR; TCRdb has only the in-frame clones, and not every one. The sample carries about 44,000 clones, 95% to 97% recorded once. The sample was T cells isolated from PBMCs. These receptors originate from a human donor in good health.

The gene calls are TRBV5-6 and TRBJ1-3; D not certain. The germline CDR1 and CDR2 sequences are SGHDT and YYEEEE. V shed 2 bases and J shed 0 bases, with 9 bases lying between them. The CDR3 covers 15 residues. The CDR3: CASSFPWSSGNTIYF. DNA of the CDR3: TGTGCCAGCAGCTTCCCCTGGAGCTCTGGAAACACCATATATTTT.

The chain is built from TRBV5-1 and TRBJ1-2, with 10 bases fitting TRBD1. Germline V gene sequence: CDR1 SGHRS, CDR2 YFSETQ. This CDR3 is 15 amino acids long. Germline trimming cut 0 bases from V and 4 bases from J; bases unmatched to any gene: 3. Written as DNA, the CDR3 is TGCGCCAGCAGCTTGGGACAGGGGGCAGTCTATGGCTACACCTTC. It codes for CASSLGQGAVYGYTF.

This chain connects TRBV7-3 to TRBJ2-2; 10 positions match TRBD2. Trimming cost V 5 bases and J 5 bases; bases outside gene matches: 11. The CDR3 covers 17 residues. Germline V CDR1 and CDR2: SGHTA, FQGTGA. CDR3 in DNA: TGTGCCAGCAGCCCACCTGCTAGCGGGAGAGGAACCGGGGAGCTGTTTTTT. This codes for CASSPPASGRGTGELFF. Full variable domain (missing parts from reference TRBV7-3 and TRBJ2-2): GAGVSQTPSNKVTEKGKYVELRCDPISGHTALYWYRQSLGQGPEFLIYFQGTGAADDSGLPNDRFFAVRPEGSVSTLKIQRTERGDSAVYLCASSPPASGRGTGELFFGEGSRLTVL.

The chain joins TRBV5-1 to TRBJ1-2; 9 bases agree with TRBD1. Germline values: CDR1 SGHRS, CDR2 YFSETQ. This CDR3 is 17 amino acids long. V was pared by 0 bases and J by 1 base, with 7 bases of the junction left unmatched. CDR3 nucleotides: TGCGCCAGCAGCTTGGGCGGGACAGGGAGCTATAACTATGGCTACACCTTC. Translated: CASSLGGTGSYNYGYTF. Variable domain in full (rest from reference TRBV5-1 and TRBJ1-2): KAGVTQTPRYLIKTRGQQVTLSCSPISGHRSVSWYQQTPGQGLQFLFEYFSETQRNKGNFPGRFSGRQFSNSRSEMNVSTLELGDSALYLCASSLGGTGSYNYGYTFGSGTRLTVV.

The chain links TRBV9 to TRBJ2-1; 14 positions match TRBD2. The V gene end was trimmed by 7 bases and the J gene end by 6 bases; junction bases not matched to a gene: 0. Germline V gene lookup returns CDR1 SGDLS and CDR2 YYNGEE. The CDR3 consists of 13 residues. CDR3 sequence (DNA): TGTGCCAGCGGACTAGCGGGAGGCAATGAGCAGTTCTTC. Its translation is CASGLAGGNEQFF.

The V call is TRBV5-4, the J call TRBJ2-7, with 12 bases lining up with TRBD2. This CDR3 has 14 residues. Looked up from germline, CDR1 is SGHNT and CDR2 is YYREEE (reference sequence). Unmatched junction bases numbered 6, after V lost 4 bases and J lost 7 bases. The CDR3 nucleotides are TGTGCCAGCAGCCCTGGTGGACTAGCGGGAGAGCAGTACTTC. It is translated as CASSPGGLAGEQYF.